This T cell receptor (beta chain) is from a study of blood T cell repertoires in COVID-19. Trimming removed 0 bases at V and 5 bases at J, with 17 bases between. The germline gives CDR1 ENHRY, CDR2 SYGVKD. CDR3 length equals 17 residues. Assay used: immunoSEQ multiplex PCR; TCRdb lists only in-frame clones, some missing. The data show about 75,000 clones, 60% to 85% seen once. This clone is a singleton in its sample. The sequence came from a woman of 80 years or more with active or convalescent COVID-19. The chain is built from TRBV10-3 and TRBJ2-1; tentative D call: TRBD2 (7 bases). The sequencing input was peripheral blood. The CDR3 nucleotides are TGTGCCATCAGTGAGTCAGGGGGGGCGCGACGGAACAATGAGCAGTTCTTC. This gives the protein CAISESGGARRNNEQFF.